This TCR beta chain was identified in a study of blood T cell repertoires in COVID-19. Background on the study: From T cells, B-cell-depleted T cells, or PBMCs came the material, which was cDNA or gDNA.

V was clipped by 3 bases and J by 0 bases, with 9 bases between them. This CDR3 contains 15 residues. Germline V gives CDR1 LNHDA, CDR2 SQIVND (reference sequence). Recruitment covered 25 or so US areas and drew participants whose ages spanned roughly 18 to 90 years. Which cohort a participant joined came from the clinical history participants gave. Using immunoSEQ multiplex PCR, the repertoire was profiled, and TCRdb retains in-frame clones only, with some absent. Here the sample spans about 250,000 clones, 87% being singletons. The V gene is TRBV19, the J gene TRBJ2-1; no firm D call. This receptor was taken from a woman in her 30s with acute COVID-19. The sequenced material came from PBMCs or T cells enriched from blood (not recorded which). The CDR3 reads CASSIAGLSYNEQFF. The CDR3 DNA is TGTGCCAGTAGTATCGCTGGGCTCTCCTACAATGAGCAGTTCTTC.